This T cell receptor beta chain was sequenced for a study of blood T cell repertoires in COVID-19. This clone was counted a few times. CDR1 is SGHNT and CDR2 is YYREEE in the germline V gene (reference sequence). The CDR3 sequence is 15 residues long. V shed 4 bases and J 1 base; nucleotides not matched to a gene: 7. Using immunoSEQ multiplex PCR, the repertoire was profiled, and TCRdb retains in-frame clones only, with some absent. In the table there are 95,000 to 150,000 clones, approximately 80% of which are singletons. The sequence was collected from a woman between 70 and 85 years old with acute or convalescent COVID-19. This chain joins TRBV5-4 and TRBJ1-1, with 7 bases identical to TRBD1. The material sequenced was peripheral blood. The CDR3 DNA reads TGTGCCAGCAGCCGACAGGGCTGGGGGAACACTGAAGCTTTCTTT. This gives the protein CASSRQGWGNTEAFF.